This is a list of T cell receptor beta chains from one sample in a study of tumor and adjacent non-tumor tissue in lung cancer. TCRdb reanalysed the multiplex PCR reads using MiXCR and keeps one entry per CDR3 protein. The sample includes more than 70,000 distinct CDR3 sequences, around 57% of them seen just once. Material for sequencing was lung tumor tissue. These receptors came from a man in his 70s with non-small cell lung cancer. CDR3s leave out the opening cysteine and the closing phenylalanine or tryptophan.

CDR3: ASSLGYRGTGDYTDTQY
length: 17
J: TRBJ2-3
V: TRBV12-3/TRBV12-4

CDR3: AISLDGSRFEKMF
length: 13
J: TRBJ1-4
V: TRBV11-2

CDR3: ASSYSPRQGRAYGYT
length: 15
J: TRBJ1-2
V: TRBV6-5

CDR3: ASSPTVYDQY
length: 10
J: TRBJ2-7
V: TRBV11-2

CDR3: ASSASSGTSTDTQY
length: 14
J: TRBJ2-3
V: TRBV6-1

CDR3: ASRPGCTYNEQF
length: 12
J: TRBJ2-1
V: TRBV6-6

CDR3: ASSPSPGLAGVGVTQY
length: 16
J: TRBJ2-5
V: TRBV5-4

CDR3: ASSHDPPGTGRRAF
length: 14
J: TRBJ1-1
V: TRBV27

CDR3: ASSETKQDQPQQ
length: 12
J: TRBJ1-5
V: TRBV10-2

CDR3: ASNFGLAVKQY
length: 11
J: TRBJ2-7
V: TRBV7-9

CDR3: ANSTRTGVAATQY
length: 13
J: TRBJ2-5
V: TRBV12-3/TRBV12-4

CDR3: ASRPLGVLRNQPQH
length: 14
J: TRBJ1-5
V: TRBV6-2/TRBV6-3

CDR3: SVGTSGFFYEQY
length: 12
J: TRBJ2-7
V: TRBV29-1

CDR3: ASSPITGGLSSYNEQF
length: 16
J: TRBJ2-1
V: TRBV5-4

CDR3: ASSGRAGRAYNEQF
length: 14
J: TRBJ2-1
V: TRBV6-1

CDR3: ATSPPQAHNEQF
length: 12
J: TRBJ2-1
V: TRBV15

CDR3: SAKTSGVSYNGQF
length: 13
J: TRBJ2-1
V: TRBV20-1

CDR3: ASSRTRPCPEPQH
length: 13
J: TRBJ1-5
V: TRBV4-1

CDR3: GSSLWGSFDGQY
length: 12
J: TRBJ2-7
V: TRBV11-1

CDR3: AISRQEPSGANVLT
length: 14
J: TRBJ2-6
V: TRBV24-1

CDR3: ASSRPDPPNEQY
length: 12
J: TRBJ2-7
V: TRBV18

CDR3: SVPGTGGGELF
length: 11
J: TRBJ2-2
V: TRBV29-1

CDR3: ATNSEGTGAYGNT
length: 13
J: TRBJ1-2
V: TRBV15

CDR3: ASSSSTWGNNEQF
length: 13
J: TRBJ2-1
V: TRBV6-6

CDR3: SAKVRSTGELF
length: 11
J: TRBJ2-2
V: TRBV20-1

CDR3: ASSLVHYGYT
length: 10
J: TRBJ1-2
V: TRBV11-3

CDR3: ASSLGGRAGNQPQH
length: 14
J: TRBJ1-5
V: TRBV28

CDR3: AISIGGSSYNEQF
length: 13
J: TRBJ2-1
V: TRBV10-3

CDR3: ASSTPRGRGGSGASVLT
length: 17
J: TRBJ2-6
V: TRBV11-2

CDR3: SAMTSGRAMDEQF
length: 13
J: TRBJ2-1
V: TRBV20-1

CDR3: ASRFKNTQY
length: 9
J: TRBJ2-3
V: TRBV6-1

CDR3: ASSLADKRTDTQY
length: 13
J: TRBJ2-3
V: TRBV5-1

CDR3: ASSPGAGGLQETQY
length: 14
J: TRBJ2-5
V: TRBV7-3

CDR3: ASSYSRTRGNEKLF
length: 14
J: TRBJ1-4
V: TRBV6-6

CDR3: ANSLDLLGGSGRY
length: 13
J: TRBJ2-7
V: TRBV11-2

CDR3: ATSLRITGELF
length: 11
J: TRBJ2-2
V: TRBV11-2

CDR3: ASKKPNNRGNQPQH
length: 14
J: TRBJ1-5
V: TRBV19

CDR3: PSSLRGGFPYEQY
length: 13
J: TRBJ2-7
V: TRBV11-2

CDR3: VSGAGLFNEQF
length: 11
J: TRBJ2-1
V: TRBV14

CDR3: ANSREQGGEAF
length: 11
J: TRBJ1-1
V: TRBV5-4

CDR3: ASSNSRVNGQF
length: 11
J: TRBJ2-1
V: TRBV6-2/TRBV6-3

CDR3: ASSYWTQGAYSYT
length: 13
J: TRBJ1-2
V: TRBV6-5